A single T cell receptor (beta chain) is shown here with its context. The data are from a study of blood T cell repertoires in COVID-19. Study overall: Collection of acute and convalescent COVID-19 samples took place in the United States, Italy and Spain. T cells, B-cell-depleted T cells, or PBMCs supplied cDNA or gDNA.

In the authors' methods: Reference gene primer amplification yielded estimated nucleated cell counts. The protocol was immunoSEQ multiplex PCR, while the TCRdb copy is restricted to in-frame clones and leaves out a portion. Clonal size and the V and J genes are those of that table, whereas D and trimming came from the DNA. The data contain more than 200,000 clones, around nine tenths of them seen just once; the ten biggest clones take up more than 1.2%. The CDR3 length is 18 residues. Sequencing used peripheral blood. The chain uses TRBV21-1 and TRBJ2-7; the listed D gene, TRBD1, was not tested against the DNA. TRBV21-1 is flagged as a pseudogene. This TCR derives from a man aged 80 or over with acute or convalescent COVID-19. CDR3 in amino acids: CASSKADNRGLGPYEQYF. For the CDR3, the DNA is TGTGCCAGCAGCAAAGCGGATAACAGGGGCCTTGGGCCCTACGAGCAGTACTTC.